This T cell receptor (beta chain) was found in a study of cytomegalovirus exposure and HLA in healthy donors. Study-wide points: In a later analysis, TCR association rates varied by HLA locus: DRB1 most, HLA-C fewest.

Researchers ran the PCR with 60 Vbeta and 13 Jbeta primers. Libraries were prepared by immunoSEQ multiplex PCR; TCRdb keeps only in-frame clonotypes and omits some of them. In the table there are about 120,000 clones, roughly 79% of which are singletons. Trimming took off 6 bases at V and 3 bases at J, with 13 bases between the two ends. The V gene's germline CDR1 is MNHEY and CDR2 SVGAGI. This CDR3 has 14 residues. This clone has a single count. Its specificity is not known. The gene calls are TRBV6-5 and TRBJ2-3, with D perhaps TRBD2 (6 bases). The sequenced sample was PBMCs. The clonotype was recovered from a woman aged 18-29 years in good health and CMV-seronegative. CDR3 amino acids: CASRRRARTDTQYF. The DNA for the CDR3 is TGTGCCAGCAGGAGGAGGGCGAGAACAGATACGCAGTATTTT.